The rows below give T cell receptor beta chains drawn from one sample of a study of T cells after yellow fever vaccination. One entry per CDR3 protein results from TCRdb running MiXCR on the 5' RACE reads. The table shows some 240,000 distinct CDR3 sequences, with approximately 3.8% occurring only once. The sequences come from PBMCs, collected 15 days after the yellow fever booster vaccination. These receptors were collected from a man younger than 35 who received the YFV17D yellow fever vaccine. CDR3s include the opening cysteine and the closing phenylalanine or tryptophan. Each record gives: V gene, clone size, D gene, J gene, CDR3 DNA, CDR3 protein. The D gene is left open where the match is weak. Only part of the rows carry a size: once, few, many, or a class if the clone is expanded.

>TRBV3-1|many|-|TRBJ2-2
TGTGCCAGCAGCCGCCGACCAGGGGGGGAGCTGTTTTTT
CASSRRPGGELFF
>TRBV4-2|few|TRBD1|TRBJ2-7
TGTGCCAGCAGCGACAGGGAGCTTGCGGAGCAGTACTTC
CASSDRELAEQYF
>TRBV6-6|many|-|TRBJ1-2
TGTGCCAGCAGTTACATGGGGATCGGCTATGGCTACACCTTC
CASSYMGIGYGYTF
>TRBV6-5|many|TRBD2|TRBJ2-5
TGTGCCAGCAGTTACTCAGGCGGGGAGGGAGAGACCCAGTACTTC
CASSYSGGEGETQYF
>TRBV18|many|-|TRBJ2-7
TGTGCCAGCTCACCACCGGGATCAGGATTCTACGAGCAGTACTTC
CASSPPGSGFYEQYF
>TRBV3-1|many|TRBD1|TRBJ2-5
TGTGCCAGCAGCCAAGTTTCCGGGACAGGGTCACTTCAAGAGACCCAGTACTTC
CASSQVSGTGSLQETQYF
>TRBV7-3|many|-|TRBJ2-5
TGTGCCAGCAGCTTAGACCAGGGAGAGACCCAGTACTTC
CASSLDQGETQYF
>TRBV5-1|many|TRBD1|TRBJ1-1
TGCGCCAGCAGCCGTCCCGGGACAGGGTCTGAAGCTTTCTTT
CASSRPGTGSEAFF
>TRBV6-5|many|-|TRBJ2-3
TGTGCCAGCAGTTACTCGATCTTCGGCGGCCCCGGAGATACGCAGTATTTT
CASSYSIFGGPGDTQYF
>TRBV5-1|many|TRBD1|TRBJ2-2
TGCGCCAGCAGCGCGTGGTTCCGGGACAGAATTTTTCCCGGGGAGCTGTTTTTT
CASSAWFRDRIFPGELFF
>TRBV19|few|TRBD1|TRBJ1-1
TGTGCCAGTAGTATCTCCGGGACAGGGGGTGTAGCTTTCTTT
CASSISGTGGVAFF
>TRBV2|many|-|TRBJ2-5
TGTGCCAGCGGGCCGTGGCCAGAGACCCAGTACTTC
CASGPWPETQYF
>TRBV12-3/TRBV12-4|many|-|TRBJ2-3
TGTGCCAGCAGCCGAGCCCCCTACGGTAATACGCAGTATTTT
CASSRAPYGNTQYF
>TRBV5-1|many|-|TRBJ2-7
TGCGCCAGCAGCGACGGGAGCTCCTACGAGCAGTACTTC
CASSDGSSYEQYF
>TRBV20-1|many|TRBD1|TRBJ1-2
TGCAGTGCCTGGGACAGGGGAACGAGCTACACCTTC
CSAWDRGTSYTF
>TRBV19|-|TRBD1|TRBJ2-5
TGTGCCAGTAGTATACTCGGGACAGGACAAGAGACCCAGTACTTC
CASSILGTGQETQYF
>TRBV28|many|TRBD1|TRBJ2-2
TGTGCCACCCTGACAGGGGGAGGCACCGGGGAGCTGTTTTTT
CATLTGGGTGELFF
>TRBV5-1|many|-|TRBJ2-3
TGCGCCAGCAGCGGTGACTTGGGGCCCACAGATACGCAGTATTTT
CASSGDLGPTDTQYF
>TRBV10-2|many|-|TRBJ1-2
TGCGCCAGCAGCGAAGTGGGGGTCAGGGCGTCTTCGGGTGGCTACACCTTC
CASSEVGVRASSGGYTF
>TRBV20-1|many|TRBD1|TRBJ1-5
TGCAGTGCTAGACTGACAGGGGCCAATCAGCCCCAGCATTTT
CSARLTGANQPQHF
>TRBV6-5|many|-|TRBJ1-2
TGTGCCAGCAGTTACGGGGGGACATATGGCTACACCTTC
CASSYGGTYGYTF
>TRBV6-6|many|-|TRBJ2-1
TGTGCCAGCACAGGACGGATCAATGAGCAGTTCTTC
CASTGRINEQFF
>TRBV5-1|many|-|TRBJ2-2
TGCGCCAGCAGCTTGGCCTCTACGGGCGGGGAGCTGTTTTTT
CASSLASTGGELFF
>TRBV5-1|many|TRBD2|TRBJ2-5
TGCGCCAGCCAAACTAGCGGCCAAGAGACCCAGTACTTC
CASQTSGQETQYF
>TRBV5-1|many|-|TRBJ2-3
TGCGCCAGCAGCCCGGGGACTGTCACAGATACGCAGTATTTT
CASSPGTVTDTQYF
>TRBV12-3/TRBV12-4|-|-|TRBJ2-1
TGTGCCAGCAGTTACGAGAGTGAGCAGTTCTTC
CASSYESEQFF
>TRBV7-2|many|TRBD2|TRBJ2-3
TGTGCCAGCAGCCCGGGGGGGACTGCAGATACGCAGTATTTT
CASSPGGTADTQYF
>TRBV5-1|many|TRBD2|TRBJ2-2
TGCGCCAGCAGCACCGGACTAGCGGGGGGCGTCACCGGGGAGCTGTTTTTT
CASSTGLAGGVTGELFF
>TRBV7-6|many|-|TRBJ1-6
TGTGCCAGCAGCCCCCGGGACGGCTCCTATAATTCACCCCTCCACTTT
CASSPRDGSYNSPLHF
>TRBV7-2|many|-|TRBJ2-1
TGTGCCAGCAGCCAGACTAGTGAGCAGTTCTTC
CASSQTSEQFF
>TRBV10-3|many|-|TRBJ2-2
TGTGCCATCAGCGAAGACACCGGGGAGCTGTTTTTT
CAISEDTGELFF
>TRBV19|many|-|TRBJ1-2
TGTGCCAGTAGTACAAGGACAGAGAGGAGCTATGGCTACACCTTC
CASSTRTERSYGYTF
>TRBV5-4|many|TRBD2|TRBJ2-3
TGTGCCAGCTACCCCGTTAGCGGGGGGCGCACAGATACGCAGTATTTT
CASYPVSGGRTDTQYF
>TRBV7-9|many|-|TRBJ2-3
TGTGCCAGCGGTGGGAGTTGGGATACGCAGTATTTT
CASGGSWDTQYF
>TRBV15|many|TRBD2|TRBJ2-1
TGTGCCACCGAAAAGAGCGGGGGGGCCTTTGATGAGCAGTTCTTC
CATEKSGGAFDEQFF